These T cell receptor beta chains were read from a single sample in a study of post-analysis software for immune sequencing data. A single record per CDR3 protein comes from TCRdb applying MiXCR to the PCR reads. The sample holds around 440,000 distinct CDR3 sequences, less than 45% seen once. The sequenced sample consisted of blood. The receptors stem from a girl between 5 and 17 years old with multiple sclerosis. Both conserved end residues are part of each CDR3. A D gene is named only where the DNA matches it firmly. Only some rows state a clone size, as once, few, many or a class for expanded clones.

clone size: -
D gene: -
V gene: TRBV28
J gene: TRBJ2-7
CDR3 DNA: TGTGCCAGCAGTTTTGGCAGGGAGGACGAGCAGTACTTC
CDR3 protein: CASSFGREDEQYF

clone size: once
D gene: TRBD1
V gene: TRBV5-1
J gene: TRBJ2-7
CDR3 DNA: TGCGCCAGCAGCTTGGGGACAGGGGCCGAGCAGTACTTC
CDR3 protein: CASSLGTGAEQYF

clone size: -
D gene: TRBD2
V gene: TRBV7-9
J gene: TRBJ2-1
CDR3 DNA: TGTGCCAGCAGCCGAGCGGGAGTTCCCTACAATGAGCAGTTCTTC
CDR3 protein: CASSRAGVPYNEQFF

clone size: -
D gene: -
V gene: TRBV2
J gene: TRBJ2-1
CDR3 DNA: TGTGCCAGCAGGCCAACGAGGAGCTCCTACAATGAGCAGTTCTTC
CDR3 protein: CASRPTRSSYNEQFF

clone size: -
D gene: TRBD2
V gene: TRBV20-1
J gene: TRBJ2-7
CDR3 DNA: TGCAGTGCTAGACGGAGCGGGAGGGCCGTAAATTCTTACGAGCAGTACTTC
CDR3 protein: CSARRSGRAVNSYEQYF

clone size: once
D gene: TRBD1
V gene: TRBV5-1
J gene: TRBJ1-5
CDR3 DNA: TGCGCCAGCAGTACCGCCGGGGGACAGCAACCCCAGCATTTT
CDR3 protein: CASSTAGGQQPQHF

clone size: -
D gene: TRBD1
V gene: TRBV6-2/TRBV6-3
J gene: TRBJ2-7
CDR3 DNA: TGTGCCAGCGGGACAGACCCATACGAGCAGTACTTC
CDR3 protein: CASGTDPYEQYF

clone size: -
D gene: -
V gene: TRBV7-4
J gene: TRBJ2-7
CDR3 DNA: TGTGCCAGCAGCTTACTCCCCCTTAACAGAGACCTACTGGAGCAGTACTTC
CDR3 protein: CASSLLPLNRDLLEQYF

clone size: few
D gene: TRBD1
V gene: TRBV20-1
J gene: TRBJ2-7
CDR3 DNA: TGCAGTGCGGGGACAGTTAGCTCCTACGAGCAGTACTTC
CDR3 protein: CSAGTVSSYEQYF

clone size: few
D gene: -
V gene: TRBV5-1
J gene: TRBJ1-5
CDR3 DNA: TGCGCCAGCAGCTTAGACCCAAGCAATCAGCCCCAGCATTTT
CDR3 protein: CASSLDPSNQPQHF

clone size: -
D gene: -
V gene: TRBV15
J gene: TRBJ2-7
CDR3 DNA: TGTGCCACCAGCGAGGATACACTCTACGAGCAGTACTTC
CDR3 protein: CATSEDTLYEQYF

clone size: -
D gene: -
V gene: TRBV3-1
J gene: TRBJ2-7
CDR3 DNA: TGTGCCAGCAGCCAGGACGAGGCGGCCGAGCAGTACTTC
CDR3 protein: CASSQDEAAEQYF

clone size: few
D gene: TRBD2
V gene: TRBV11-2
J gene: TRBJ2-5
CDR3 DNA: TGTGCCAGCAGCTTATCTGGTCCAGCGGGGGAGACCCAGTACTTC
CDR3 protein: CASSLSGPAGETQYF

clone size: -
D gene: -
V gene: TRBV5-1
J gene: TRBJ2-7
CDR3 DNA: TGCGCCAGCAGCTACGGACAGTTCTACGAGCAGTACTTC
CDR3 protein: CASSYGQFYEQYF

clone size: -
D gene: -
V gene: TRBV20-1
J gene: TRBJ2-1
CDR3 DNA: TGCAGTTCCAGGACACTGGGAAAGATGAATGAGCAGTTCTTC
CDR3 protein: CSSRTLGKMNEQFF

clone size: -
D gene: -
V gene: TRBV10-2
J gene: TRBJ1-1
CDR3 DNA: TGCGCCAGCAGTGACCTACCGGGGGATCCGGACACTGAAGCTTTCTTT
CDR3 protein: CASSDLPGDPDTEAFF

clone size: -
D gene: -
V gene: TRBV9
J gene: TRBJ2-3
CDR3 DNA: TGTGCCAGCAAAACTGGTTCGGCTTCCACAGATACGCAGTATTTT
CDR3 protein: CASKTGSASTDTQYF

clone size: -
D gene: TRBD1
V gene: TRBV10-3
J gene: TRBJ1-6
CDR3 DNA: TGTGCCATCGGACCGACAGGGAATGATTCACCCCCCCACTTT
CDR3 protein: CAIGPTGNDSPPHF

clone size: -
D gene: TRBD2
V gene: TRBV7-7
J gene: TRBJ2-1
CDR3 DNA: TGTGCTAGCAGCTCGGGACTAGCGGGAGGAAGCCCCTACAATGAGCAGTTCTTC
CDR3 protein: CASSSGLAGGSPYNEQFF

clone size: few
D gene: TRBD2
V gene: TRBV7-2
J gene: TRBJ2-7
CDR3 DNA: TGTGCCAGCAGCTCCGGGGGACTAGCGGGAGTACTTGAGCAGTACTTC
CDR3 protein: CASSSGGLAGVLEQYF

clone size: few
D gene: TRBD2
V gene: TRBV12-3/TRBV12-4
J gene: TRBJ2-7
CDR3 DNA: TGTGCCAGCAGCAATAGCGGGACATCCTACGAGCAGTACTTC
CDR3 protein: CASSNSGTSYEQYF

clone size: -
D gene: TRBD1
V gene: TRBV5-1
J gene: TRBJ2-7
CDR3 DNA: TGCGCCAGCAGCTTTTGGGGACAGGATCTCTACGAGCAGTACTTC
CDR3 protein: CASSFWGQDLYEQYF

clone size: few
D gene: TRBD1
V gene: TRBV27
J gene: TRBJ2-3
CDR3 DNA: TGTGCCAGCAGTACGCCGGGACAGGTAACAGATACGCAGTATTTT
CDR3 protein: CASSTPGQVTDTQYF

clone size: -
D gene: TRBD1
V gene: TRBV7-9
J gene: TRBJ2-1
CDR3 DNA: TGTGCCATCGCCCGGGGACAGGGGGCCAGCGGCAATGAGCAGTTCTTC
CDR3 protein: CAIARGQGASGNEQFF

clone size: -
D gene: -
V gene: TRBV3-1
J gene: TRBJ2-1
CDR3 DNA: TGTGCCAGCAGCCAATGGGGAGGGGGAATTGTGCAGTTCTTC
CDR3 protein: CASSQWGGGIVQFF

clone size: -
D gene: -
V gene: TRBV3-1
J gene: TRBJ2-3
CDR3 DNA: TGTGCCAGCAGCCAGGATAGCGGAGGAGGCAGAGATACGCAGTATTTT
CDR3 protein: CASSQDSGGGRDTQYF

clone size: -
D gene: -
V gene: TRBV19
J gene: TRBJ2-1
CDR3 DNA: TGTGCCAGTAGTATATCGGGGAGTGAGCAGTTCTTC
CDR3 protein: CASSISGSEQFF

clone size: -
D gene: -
V gene: TRBV20-1
J gene: TRBJ2-5
CDR3 DNA: TGCAGTGCTAGACTAGCCCCCAACGAGCGGTACTTC
CDR3 protein: CSARLAPNERYF

clone size: few
D gene: TRBD1
V gene: TRBV29-1
J gene: TRBJ1-2
CDR3 DNA: TGCAGCGGGTCCCGACAGGGGGCCGAAGGCTACACCTTC
CDR3 protein: CSGSRQGAEGYTF

clone size: -
D gene: TRBD1
V gene: TRBV5-5
J gene: TRBJ1-5
CDR3 DNA: TGTGCCAGCAGCATCGGACAGGGGCCCCAGCCCCAGCATTTT
CDR3 protein: CASSIGQGPQPQHF

clone size: few
D gene: -
V gene: TRBV7-8
J gene: TRBJ2-5
CDR3 DNA: TGTGCCAGCAGCTTAGAGAACAGCAAAGAGACCCAGTACTTC
CDR3 protein: CASSLENSKETQYF

clone size: -
D gene: -
V gene: TRBV4-2
J gene: TRBJ2-7
CDR3 DNA: TGTGCCAGCAGCCAAGATCCGTTATCCTACGAGCAGTACTTC
CDR3 protein: CASSQDPLSYEQYF

clone size: few
D gene: -
V gene: TRBV10-1
J gene: TRBJ2-3
CDR3 DNA: TGCGCCAGCGGATCGACTACAGATACGCAGTATTTT
CDR3 protein: CASGSTTDTQYF

clone size: few
D gene: -
V gene: TRBV20-1
J gene: TRBJ2-5
CDR3 DNA: TGCGGTGCTACCGGATCCCAAGAGACCCAGTACTTC
CDR3 protein: CGATGSQETQYF

clone size: -
D gene: TRBD2
V gene: TRBV20-1
J gene: TRBJ2-7
CDR3 DNA: TGCAGTGCTACTTCCGGGACTAGCGGGGTTTACTACGAGCAGTACTTC
CDR3 protein: CSATSGTSGVYYEQYF

clone size: few
D gene: -
V gene: TRBV7-6
J gene: TRBJ2-3
CDR3 DNA: TGTGCCAGCAGCTCTATGACACAGCCCGCAGATACGCAGTATTTT
CDR3 protein: CASSSMTQPADTQYF

clone size: -
D gene: -
V gene: TRBV20-1
J gene: TRBJ2-7
CDR3 DNA: TGCAGTGCAACTCCACCGACATATCCCTCCTACGAGCAGTACTTC
CDR3 protein: CSATPPTYPSYEQYF

clone size: -
D gene: TRBD1
V gene: TRBV12-3/TRBV12-4
J gene: TRBJ2-3
CDR3 DNA: TGTGCCAGCAGTTTAGGGACAGGGTTGGATACGCAGTATTTT
CDR3 protein: CASSLGTGLDTQYF

clone size: -
D gene: TRBD2
V gene: TRBV27
J gene: TRBJ2-3
CDR3 DNA: TGTGCCAGCAGTTTTCTAGCGGTGAGCACAGATACGCAGTATTTT
CDR3 protein: CASSFLAVSTDTQYF

clone size: few
D gene: TRBD2
V gene: TRBV20-1
J gene: TRBJ2-5
CDR3 DNA: TGCAGTGCTAGGCCCACTAGAGCGGGAGTGCCCCCACAAGAGACCCAGTACTTC
CDR3 protein: CSARPTRAGVPPQETQYF

clone size: -
D gene: TRBD1
V gene: TRBV6-2/TRBV6-3
J gene: TRBJ1-2
CDR3 DNA: TGTGCCAGCAGTTACTTCCGGGACAGGGGTGACTATGGCTACACCTTC
CDR3 protein: CASSYFRDRGDYGYTF

clone size: -
D gene: TRBD1
V gene: TRBV7-9
J gene: TRBJ1-5
CDR3 DNA: TGTGCCAGCAGCGCAACGGGACAGGGAGTTAAGCAGCCCCAGCATTTT
CDR3 protein: CASSATGQGVKQPQHF

clone size: few
D gene: -
V gene: TRBV28
J gene: TRBJ2-1
CDR3 DNA: TGTGCCTGCTACCCCGGTTTCTCCTACAATGAGCAGTTCTTC
CDR3 protein: CACYPGFSYNEQFF

clone size: few
D gene: -
V gene: TRBV5-1
J gene: TRBJ1-2
CDR3 DNA: TGCGCCAGCAGCTTGGAACAGGGAGGCGGCTACACCTTC
CDR3 protein: CASSLEQGGGYTF

clone size: -
D gene: -
V gene: TRBV29-1
J gene: TRBJ1-2
CDR3 DNA: TGCAGCGTTGATTGGGGTAGAGGCTACACCTTC
CDR3 protein: CSVDWGRGYTF

clone size: few
D gene: -
V gene: TRBV20-1
J gene: TRBJ2-3
CDR3 DNA: TGCAGTGCTAGAGATCCGCGCAGGGTTGAGTCAGATACGCAGTATTTT
CDR3 protein: CSARDPRRVESDTQYF

clone size: -
D gene: -
V gene: TRBV4-2
J gene: TRBJ1-4
CDR3 DNA: TGTGCCAGCAGCCAAGCTCCCGCTGGAGAACTGTTTTTT
CDR3 protein: CASSQAPAGELFF

clone size: few
D gene: TRBD2
V gene: TRBV6-1
J gene: TRBJ2-7
CDR3 DNA: TGTGCCAGCAGTGGGATACTAGCGGGAGGGTTCTACGAGCAGTACTTC
CDR3 protein: CASSGILAGGFYEQYF

clone size: -
D gene: -
V gene: TRBV28
J gene: TRBJ1-4
CDR3 DNA: TGTGCCAGCAGACCCGGAGGGGCTCATGAAAAACTGTTTTTT
CDR3 protein: CASRPGGAHEKLFF

clone size: few
D gene: -
V gene: TRBV5-1
J gene: TRBJ1-1
CDR3 DNA: TGCGCCAGCAGCTCGGCGGCAGACAACACTGAAGCTTTCTTT
CDR3 protein: CASSSAADNTEAFF

clone size: few
D gene: TRBD1
V gene: TRBV5-1
J gene: TRBJ2-7
CDR3 DNA: TGCGCCAGCTCTCCTCAACCGGGACAGGGGTTCGAGCAGTACTTC
CDR3 protein: CASSPQPGQGFEQYF

clone size: -
D gene: -
V gene: TRBV20-1
J gene: TRBJ2-3
CDR3 DNA: TGCAGTGCTAGGACTGCCGGGGGCACAGATACGCAGTATTTT
CDR3 protein: CSARTAGGTDTQYF

clone size: -
D gene: TRBD2
V gene: TRBV20-1
J gene: TRBJ2-4
CDR3 DNA: TGCAGTGCGCGAACTCTAGCGGACCTAGCCAAAAACATTCAGTACTTC
CDR3 protein: CSARTLADLAKNIQYF

clone size: few
D gene: -
V gene: TRBV27
J gene: TRBJ1-5
CDR3 DNA: TGTGCCAGCAGTTTATCGTTGGGGAATCAGCCCCAGCATTTT
CDR3 protein: CASSLSLGNQPQHF

clone size: -
D gene: TRBD1
V gene: TRBV27
J gene: TRBJ1-2
CDR3 DNA: TGTGCCAGCAGTGAAGGGGGCTTGGGCTACACCTTC
CDR3 protein: CASSEGGLGYTF

clone size: -
D gene: -
V gene: TRBV3-1
J gene: TRBJ2-4
CDR3 DNA: TGTGCCAGCAGCCAAGGACTGTTCGTAACCAAAAACATTCAGTACTTC
CDR3 protein: CASSQGLFVTKNIQYF

clone size: -
D gene: -
V gene: TRBV7-2
J gene: TRBJ2-1
CDR3 DNA: TGTGCCAGCAGCACCCCCGGGACAACAGACCATGAGCAGTTCTTC
CDR3 protein: CASSTPGTTDHEQFF

clone size: few
D gene: -
V gene: TRBV29-1
J gene: TRBJ2-3
CDR3 DNA: TGCAGCGCCCCACGACGAAATACGCAGTATTTT
CDR3 protein: CSAPRRNTQYF

clone size: -
D gene: TRBD2
V gene: TRBV7-6
J gene: TRBJ2-7
CDR3 DNA: TGTGCCAGCAGCTTAGTTTTGCCTAGCGGGTCCTACGAGCAGTACTTC
CDR3 protein: CASSLVLPSGSYEQYF